This T cell receptor beta chain comes out of a study of blood T cell repertoires in COVID-19. For the study at large: COVID-19 samples, acute and convalescent, were from the United States, Italy and Spain.

Assay: immunoSEQ multiplex PCR; the TCRdb copy retains only in-frame clones and omits some. Of tens of thousands of clones in the sample, 91% were seen once. The receptor was derived from a man aged 70-80 years with active COVID-19. Sample: peripheral blood.

Here the CDR3 DNA reads TGTGCCAGCAGCCAAGTGGGGGCAGACACCGGGGAGCTGTTTTTT. It translates to CASSQVGADTGELFF. The chain links TRBV3-1 (or the pseudogene TRBV3-2) to TRBJ2-2; TRBD1 might be the D (6 bases). V was pared by 1 base and J by 3 bases, with 9 bases between. The germline V gene has CDR1 LGHDT and CDR2 YNNKEL (reference sequence). CDR3 length: 15 amino acids.